This TCR beta chain derives from a study of T cells in Graves' hyperthyroidism and ophthalmopathy. At the level of the study: Staff took peripheral blood when the initial diagnosis was made, before any treatment began.

V lost 7 bases and J lost 3, with 21 bases in between. The CDR3 loop spans 17 amino acids. Germline values: CDR1 SEHNR, CDR2 FQNEAQ (reference sequence). Researchers took RNA transcripts and amplified the TCR beta CDR3 regions from them. The HTBI primer set was used in a first-round RT-PCR of the TCR CDR3. TCRdb reprocessed the multiplex PCR reads with MiXCR, giving one entry per CDR3 protein. The top ten clones hold about 9% of a sample with roughly 840,000 distinct CDR3 sequences, 38% of them seen once. Source material: blood. The sequence came from a man aged 18 to 35 with Graves' hyperthyroidism. The genes are TRBV7-9 and TRBJ2-2; D possibly matches TRBD1 or TRBD2 (9 bases each). This CDR3 is CASNAGGGTGHTGELFF. Here the CDR3 DNA reads TGTGCCAGCAACGCGGGAGGGGGGACAGGGCACACCGGGGAGCTGTTTTTT.